This T cell receptor (beta chain) was documented in a study of response to subunit inactivated influenza vaccine. With 5 bases clipped from V and 1 base from J, the junction kept 4 bases outside the gene matches. The CDR3 has 14 amino acids. CDR1 SGHTA and CDR2 FQGNSA come from the germline V gene. This clonotype was seen a few times. A read error is possible here, since a much larger clone lies one base away. From the RT-PCR reads, TCRdb called clonotypes with MiXCR, one entry per CDR3 protein. Among 250,000 to 350,000 distinct CDR3 sequences listed, about 20% were seen once. Sample: PBMCs from blood, taken less than 22 months after vaccination. V is TRBV7-2 and J is TRBJ1-1, with 7 bases matching TRBD1. The sequence came from a man aged 50-75 years who received an inactivated influenza vaccine. Written as DNA, the CDR3 is TGTGCCAGCAGCGCCGGGACAGAGAACACTGAAGCTTTCTTT. The encoded protein is CASSAGTENTEAFF. Full variable domain (missing parts from reference TRBV7-2 and TRBJ1-1): GAGVSQSPSNKVTEKGKDVELRCDPISGHTALYWYRQSLGQGLEFLIYFQGNSAPDKSGLPSDRFSAERTGGSVSTLTIQRTQQEDSAVYLCASSAGTENTEAFFGQGTRLTVV.